The source of this T cell receptor (beta chain) is a study of blood T cells in healthy people across ages. The overall study: Template switching recovered approximately one barcoded beta molecule for every two T cells.

Then a second PCR, running about 6 to 12 cycles, was carried out with a sample-barcoded 5' primer and a J-beta primer mix. No fewer than 3 million CDR3-containing paired-end reads came from each sample. TCRdb reprocessed the 5' RACE reads with MiXCR, giving one entry per CDR3 protein. The sample consists of around 900,000 distinct CDR3 sequences, approximately 50% of them appearing once. Donors ranged from roughly 6 to 95 years old and were healthy Caucasians in Russia. The CDR3 is 12 residues long. The germline CDR1 and CDR2 sequences are DFQATT and SNEGSKA (reference sequence). Trimming cost V 0 bases and J 7 bases, with 9 bases left between them.

The chain combines TRBV20-1 with TRBJ2-5; unclear D gene. The sample comprised blood. The sequence came from a woman aged 55-69 years in good health. CDR3 in DNA: TGCAGTGCTAGAGATAAGGGCAGGACCCAGTACTTC. Translated, it gives CSARDKGRTQYF.